Following are 14 T cell receptor beta chains from one sample sequenced in a study of cytomegalovirus exposure and HLA in healthy donors. The PCR made use of 60 Vbeta and 13 Jbeta primers. Clones were read by immunoSEQ multiplex PCR, and TCRdb kept only the in-frame ones, dropping some. The profile shows 190,000 or so clones, around four fifths of them singletons. The sample comprised PBMCs. These receptors all come from a middle-aged man in good health and CMV-seronegative.

The chain is built from TRBV9 and TRBJ2-3, with D unresolved. This CDR3 contains 16 residues. V lost 2 bases to trimming and J lost 0 bases, with 13 bases between them. Germline CDR1 and CDR2: SGDLS and YYNGEE. The CDR3 DNA reads as TGTGCCAGCAGCGTCGGTCGAGAACGTAGCACAGATACGCAGTATTTT. The encoded protein is CASSVGRERSTDTQYF.

This clone occurred a few times. V gene TRBV6-5 combines with J gene TRBJ1-5; 7 bases line up with TRBD1. Germline V gene lookup returns CDR1 MNHEY and CDR2 SVGAGI. CDR3 size: 14 residues. V lost 6 bases, J lost 6 bases, and 8 bases stayed unmatched. CDR3 sequence: CASRKQGRGQPQHF. Here the CDR3 DNA reads TGTGCCAGCAGGAAACAGGGGCGAGGTCAGCCCCAGCATTTT.

The rearrangement links TRBV7-8 to TRBJ2-7; TRBD2 agrees at 9 bases. The trim removed 5 bases at V and 4 bases at J, leaving 9 bases unmatched. The germline V gene has CDR1 SGHVS and CDR2 FQNEAQ. There are 15 residues in the CDR3. Here the CDR3 DNA reads TGTGCCAGCAGCACCCCGCGGGAGGGCCGGTACGAGCAGTACTTC. The encoded protein is CASSTPREGRYEQYF.

The chain uses TRBV11-1 and TRBJ1-2, with 7 positions matching TRBD1. The CDR3 has 15 amino acids. Germline V CDR1 and CDR2: SGHAT, FQDESV (reference sequence). The trim removed 3 bases at V and 7 bases at J, leaving 11 bases unmatched. Here the CDR3 DNA reads TGTGCCAGCAGCTTGGCCGGGACAGCTCTGTCTGGCTACACCTTC. Protein: CASSLAGTALSGYTF.

V gene TRBV2 combines with J gene TRBJ2-6; 9 positions agree with TRBD1. Germline lookup yields CDR1 SNHLY and CDR2 FYNNEI. The CDR3 runs to 15 residues. Losses at the gene ends were 6 bases for V and 8 bases for J; bases not matched to a gene: 8. CDR3 DNA: TGTGCCAGCAGACCACAGGGGGCGCGCACCAACGTCCTGACTTTC. Its protein is CASRPQGARTNVLTF.

The chain joins TRBV6-5 to TRBJ1-1, with TRBD1 as a possible D gene (5 bases). The germline gives CDR1 MNHEY, CDR2 SVGAGI. The CDR3 consists of 15 residues. V lost 5 bases and J 3 bases, leaving 16 bases between the germline ends. CDR3 DNA sequence: TGTGCCAGCAGTACTCGAAGGGGAAGTTACACTGAAGCTTTCTTT. This sequence encodes CASSTRRGSYTEAFF.

In its sample, this clone was seen a few times. The genes are TRBV7-9 and TRBJ1-1, with 7 bases identical to TRBD1. The CDR3 spans 12 residues. V shed 1 base, J shed 11 bases, and the junction held 4 bases outside the gene matches. CDR1 and CDR2 from the germline V gene are SEHNR and FQNEAQ (reference sequence). The CDR3 DNA sequence: TGTGCCAGCAGCTTAGGAGACAGGGCTGCTTTCTTT. The encoded protein is CASSLGDRAAFF.

This clone was observed a single time. V usage is TRBV7-2 and J usage is TRBJ2-3; no firm D call. In germline, CDR1 is SGHTA, CDR2 FQGNSA. Between the trimmed V and J ends, which lost 1 base and 0 bases, there was a span of 8 bases. The CDR3 is 15 residues long. The CDR3 protein is CASSLGPISTDTQYF. The CDR3, as DNA: TGTGCCAGCAGCTTAGGGCCCATTAGCACAGATACGCAGTATTTT. Filled out from reference TRBV7-2 and TRBJ2-3, the complete variable domain reads GAGVSQSPSNKVTEKGKDVELRCDPISGHTALYWYRQSLGQGLEFLIYFQGNSAPDKSGLPSDRFSAERTGGSVSTLTIQRTQQEDSAVYLCASSLGPISTDTQYFGPGTRLTVL.

The chain recombines TRBV7-9 with TRBJ2-1, with 9 positions matching TRBD2. Per germline, CDR1 SEHNR and CDR2 FQNEAQ (reference sequence). This CDR3 is 15 amino acids long. Trimming cost V 4 bases and J 9 bases; bases outside gene matches: 10. This CDR3 is CASSSQAGGQLEQFF. The DNA of the CDR3 is TGTGCCAGCAGCTCCCAAGCGGGGGGCCAGCTTGAGCAGTTCTTC.

V is TRBV12-5 and J is TRBJ2-7; 9 bases are a match to TRBD2. The CDR3 has 15 amino acids. The V gene end was trimmed by 5 bases and the J gene end by 3 bases; junction bases not matched to a gene: 8. In germline, CDR1 is LGHNT, CDR2 FRNRAP. For the CDR3, the DNA is TGTGCTAGTGGTACGCTAGCGGGGAGGCGCTACGAGCAGTACTTC. Translating it yields CASGTLAGRRYEQYF.

This chain connects TRBV5-4 to TRBJ2-3; 8 bases are a match to TRBD2. The junction had 5 bases not matched to a gene; V was cut back by 1 base and J by 1 base. The CDR3 is 16 residues long. Germline values: CDR1 SGHNT, CDR2 YYREEE (reference sequence). The CDR3 spells CASSLQGGRRTDTQYF. CDR3 in DNA: TGTGCCAGCAGCTTGCAAGGCGGGAGGCGCACAGATACGCAGTATTTT. The full variable domain, with the rest looked up from reference TRBV5-4 and TRBJ2-3, is ETGVTQSPTHLIKTRGQQVTLRCSSQSGHNTVSWYQQALGQGPQFIFQYYREEENGRGNFPPRFSGLQFPNYSSELNVNALELDDSALYLCASSLQGGRRTDTQYFGPGTRLTVL.

This clone was seen more than once but under ten times. CDR3 sequence (DNA): TGCGCCAGCAGCCAAGGACATGCAGGGGTCACAGATACGCAGTATTTT. Protein: CASSQGHAGVTDTQYF. The chain couples TRBV4-3 to TRBJ2-3; perhaps TRBD1 as D (6 bases). Trimming took 1 base from V and 2 from J, leaving 13 bases between them. Looked up from germline, CDR1 is LGHNA and CDR2 is YSLEER. The CDR3 sequence is 16 residues long.

The count of this clone is one. The V gene is TRBV4-3, the J gene TRBJ1-6; D possibly corresponds to TRBD1 (5 bases). Germline V lookup: CDR1 LGHNA, CDR2 YSLEER. The V and J ends lost 0 bases and 5 bases respectively, with 11 bases between them. The CDR3 covers 16 residues. For the CDR3, the DNA is TGCGCCAGCAGCCAAGACCCAGGGATTAATAATTCACCCCTCCACTTT. Its protein is CASSQDPGINNSPLHF.

This chain joins TRBV5-1 and TRBJ2-1; D is undetermined. V shed 1 base and J shed 4 bases, with 6 bases lying between them. CDR3 size: 13 residues. From germline, CDR1 is SGHRS and CDR2 YFSETQ. The CDR3 nucleotides are TGCGCCAGCAGCTTGCCCAGTTACAATGAGCAGTTCTTC. Its protein product is CASSLPSYNEQFF.